This paragraph reports one TCR beta chain. This entry is derived from a study of OX40 agonist ivuxolimab in advanced cancers. Method: immunoSEQ multiplex PCR; TCRdb's copy keeps in-frame clones and lacks some. The table lists 95,000 to 110,000 clones, approximately 90% of them singletons. Deletions cut 6 bases from V and 8 bases from J, with 22 bases between. Per germline, CDR1 MDHEN and CDR2 SYDVKM. This CDR3 region has 16 residues. The chain is built from TRBV28 and TRBJ1-4; maybe TRBD1 (5 bases). The source material was CD4+ or CD8+ T cells sorted from blood, sampled in a trial of the OX40 agonist ivuxolimab. The clonotype was recovered from an adult with an advanced solid tumor such as melanoma, head and neck, liver or kidney cancer. CDR3 bases: TGTGCCAGCAGAGGACAAAACCCCATTGTAGACGAAAAACTGTTTTTT. This sequence encodes CASRGQNPIVDEKLFF.